Given below is one TCR beta chain in context. A single count supports this clone. This clone's antigen is unknown. No base quality values were provided; no much bigger clone lies one nucleotide off. The donors belonged to the validation cohort of about 120 subjects, which was separate from the approximately 660-subject first cohort. The library was built by means of the immunoSEQ multiplex PCR assay. Turning to the authors' computational methods: A statistical classification framework was built for diagnosing cytomegalovirus status from the catalog of TCR beta chain sequences. This is the immuneACCESS table as TCRdb keeps it, with only in-frame sequences that have V and J called. A part of the clones is gone; compared with another copy, unresolved V genes explain less than half, and the rest is unexplained. V and J calls and clone size come straight from that table; D and trimming were deduced from the DNA. The table for this sample lists 350,000 or so clones; 70% to 90% of them were counted only once. The leading ten clones occupy around 0.84% of the sample.

This specimen belongs to a study of cytomegalovirus exposure and HLA in healthy donors listed by TCRdb under 2017. General notes on the study: The 670 or so repertoires of the first cohort and the 95 to 150 validation repertoires were produced on the same platform, according to a later analysis. The study aimed to test whether cataloging public T cell receptors could reveal signatures of past pathogen exposure. A separate validation cohort of more than 100 different subjects was used in addition to the 666-subject first cohort. To predict cytomegalovirus infection status, the study combined high-throughput TCR immunosequencing, statistical association of individual TCRs with disease status, and machine learning.

The CDR3 has 15 amino acids, counting the end cysteine and phenylalanine. The CDR3 DNA has 45 bases and is translated from base 1. The germline V end is reduced by 2 bases and the J end by 0 bases; junction bases left unmatched: 3. Per the germline V gene, LGHNA is the CDR1 and YSLEER is the CDR2. What the work shows at the level of the full study, not this receptor alone: Across donors, most TCR sequences were observed very rarely, whereas some public TCRs were present in many individuals. A later analysis lacked HLA typing for the validation cohort, so it scored co-occurrence in that cohort across all 120 repertoires. The authors suggested that the approach could potentially be extended to other disease states and immunological phenotypes. In vitro tests confirmed that three of the cytomegalovirus-associated TCR beta chains recognize cytomegalovirus antigens. The classifier was reported to diagnose cytomegalovirus status with high specificity and sensitivity in both the original cohort and the validation cohort. The study gave a list of over 150 TCR beta chains associated with cytomegalovirus. A later analysis found that TCRs clustered in the first cohort also tended to co-occur in the approximately 120 validation repertoires, with 94% of cluster scores above 0.

Input material: PBMCs. The source is a woman aged 18 to 35 in good health and CMV-seronegative. The rearrangement combines TRBV4-3 with TRBJ2-7, and 8 junction bases match TRBD1. The CDR3 is CASSQKDRGSYEQYF. The nucleotide sequence is TGCGCCAGCAGCCAAAAAGACAGGGGCTCCTACGAGCAGTACTTC.